This TCR beta chain was documented in a study of sequential checkpoint blockade in melanoma. About the study: Arm A got nivolumab then ipilimumab; arm B the reverse, 1:1. Both treatment sequences were followed by maintenance nivolumab.

As to treatment: randomized to nivolumab then ipilimumab (arm A) or the reverse (arm B). Sorted cells were live CD3+CD8+, lacking CD19 and CD56, from PBMCs. Only in-frame clones appear in the TCRdb table, and some are missing; sequencing was by immunoSEQ multiplex PCR. The sample consists of under 25,000 clones, approximately 82% of them appearing once. This CDR3 has 15 residues. Trimming cost V 2 bases and J 5 bases; bases outside gene matches: 1. Germline loops: CDR1 MNHEY, CDR2 SMNVEV (reference sequence). This sequence was found in a human donor with melanoma. This specimen consisted of CD8+ T cells sorted from blood (inferred from file names), obtained from a patient given nivolumab and ipilimumab in sequence. The rearrangement uses TRBV27 and TRBJ2-2, with TRBD2 identical over 11 bases. The CDR3 DNA is TGTGCCAGCAGTTTAGCTAGCGGGAGGACCGGGGAGCTGTTTTTT. It encodes CASSLASGRTGELFF.